The 6 T cell receptor beta chains presented below share a single source sample, sequenced in a study of tumor and adjacent non-tumor tissue in lung cancer. The library came from three nested PCR rounds adapted from ARM-PCR protocols. TCRdb re-called the multiplex PCR reads with MiXCR, one entry per CDR3 protein. The table lists 200,000 to 250,000 distinct CDR3 sequences, 60% to 85% of them singletons, with around 25% in the top ten. RNA was extracted from bulk tissue without any cell sorting. The sample comprised lung tumor tissue. Every receptor here comes from a man aged 60 to 69 with non-small cell lung cancer.

Comments on this clonotype: Given a much more abundant clone one base away, this may be a read error. V usage is TRBV20-1 and J usage is TRBJ2-5; D is uncertain. The CDR3 has 11 residues. Looked up from germline, CDR1 is DFQATT and CDR2 is SNEGSKA (reference sequence). V was clipped by 5 bases and J by 5 bases, with 9 bases between them. The CDR3 bases are TGCAGTGCTGCCAGCGATGAGACCCAGTACTTC. This sequence encodes CSAASDETQYF.

The table lists this clonotype with a count of one. A much larger clonotype is one base distant, so this may be a read error. This chain joins TRBV4-3 and TRBJ2-1; weak D call: TRBD2 (6 bases). V was trimmed by 4 bases and J by 0 bases, leaving 19 bases between them. Germline CDR1 and CDR2: LGHNA and YSLEER. The CDR3 extends over 18 amino acids. As DNA, the CDR3 is TGCGCCAGCAGCCGATTTAGCGGATTCTCAAGCTCCTACAATGAGCAGTTCTTC. Translation gives CASSRFSGFSSSYNEQFF.

On this clonotype: A read error may be the cause here, since a much bigger clone is one base away. The chain has TRBV6-6 and TRBJ2-5; no reliable D call. This CDR3 contains 14 residues. Germline values: CDR1 MNHNY, CDR2 SVGAGI (reference sequence). The CDR3 region has the DNA TGTGCCAGCAGTTACTCAGGCAGCCAACAGACCCAGTACTTC. This codes for CASSYSGSQQTQYF.

This clonotype was observed many times. This sequence joins TRBV12-3 or TRBV12-4 and TRBJ1-5; D may be TRBD1 (5 bases). The CDR3 runs 15 residues. V was cut by 5 bases and J by 4 bases, with 15 bases left in between. The CDR3 DNA reads as TGTGCCAGCAGTCAATCGGGACGGACAAATCAGCCCCAGCATTTT. This sequence encodes CASSQSGRTNQPQHF.

This clonotype has more than one count but fewer than ten. The V call is TRBV7-8, the J call TRBJ1-1; TRBD1 might be the D (6 bases). The CDR3 has 13 residues. CDR1 is SGHVS, CDR2 FQNEAQ, per germline. Trimming removed 1 base from V and 7 bases from J, with 10 bases in between. CDR3 protein: CASSLGQVVEAFF. CDR3 DNA: TGTGCCAGCAGCTTAGGACAGGTGGTTGAAGCTTTCTTT.

The chain employs TRBV24-1 and TRBJ2-5, with 8 positions matching TRBD2. The CDR3 spans 14 residues. V was pared by 6 bases and J by 1 base, with 3 bases of the junction left unmatched. Per germline, CDR1 KGHDR and CDR2 SFDVKD. The DNA of the CDR3 is TGTGCCACCAGTATTAGCGGGGCCCAAGAGACCCAGTACTTC. Protein sequence: CATSISGAQETQYF.